This TCR beta chain was sequenced in a study of T cell responses to AZD1222 COVID-19 vaccine. Points from the study as a whole: Only 5 or 6 individuals given AZD1222 were seropositive at baseline.

V lost 3 bases and J 9 bases, leaving 17 bases between the germline ends. The germline V gene encodes CDR1 MGHDK and CDR2 SYGVNS. The CDR3 runs to 14 residues. Profiling relied on immunoSEQ multiplex PCR, and the TCRdb table lists in-frame clones only, not all of them. Among 150,000 or so clones listed, around 90% were seen once. Of note for this clone: Its antigen is not identified.

The receptor was derived from an adult in good health. The sequenced sample was peripheral blood, obtained on day 0 of AZD1222 vaccination. The chain has TRBV25-1 and TRBJ1-2; no reliable D call. For the CDR3, the DNA is TGTGCCAGCAGTGACCCTGGACCCCGAGTAAGCTACACCTTC. Encoded protein: CASSDPGPRVSYTF.